Described below is a single T cell receptor (beta chain) sequence and its context. Its antigen is still unknown. Germline V lookup: CDR1 SNHLY, CDR2 FYNNEI. Trimming took 6 bases from V and 8 from J, leaving 13 bases between them. CDR3 size: 12 residues. This entry belongs to a study of shared clonotypes between healthy human individuals. Study information: The study used three CD4 naive, three CD4 memory, two CD8 naive and one CD8 memory plate per donor.

CD45RO-negative CD8 cells positively selected for CCR7 made up the naive population, which excluded terminally differentiated effector memory CD45RA+ cells. Study conclusions and caveats: With several donors compared, around 5% of naive CD4 clonotypes were shared.

Original data processing: Owing to the provision of junction-only sequences devoid of quality scores by immunoSEQ, filtering differed. Assay used: immunoSEQ multiplex PCR; TCRdb lists only in-frame clones, some missing. V and J calls and clone size are copied from that table; D and trimming were computed from the DNA. The repertoire holds roughly 2,000,000 clones, with about 94% as singletons. The sequence derives from a man between 18 and 29 years old in good health. The sequenced sample was naive CD8+ T cells sorted from blood. The genes are TRBV2 and TRBJ1-1; D possibly corresponds to TRBD1 (5 bases). CDR3 DNA: TGTGCCAGCAGCGGACAACCGCGAGAAGCTTTCTTT. This translates into CASSGQPREAFF.